This TCR beta chain was profiled in a study of T-cell memory formation after mild COVID-19. Overall study context: Clusters were largely donor specific.

TCRdb used MiXCR to reprocess the 5' RACE reads, holding one entry per CDR3 protein. The sample shows more than 150,000 distinct CDR3 sequences, 20% to 25% of them seen only once. The germline gives CDR1 SEHNR, CDR2 FQNEAQ (reference sequence). J lost 2 bases, V lost 5 bases, and 13 bases had no gene match. This CDR3 region has 18 residues. This sequence originates from an adult woman who had mild COVID-19 (a few samples of this study predate the infection). Cell type and time point are not known. V usage is TRBV7-9 and J usage is TRBJ2-7; 12 bases align to TRBD1. Sequencing was carried out using PBMCs or a T cell subset sorted from them (not recorded which). The CDR3 protein is CASSRNPGQGAITYEQYF. CDR3 in DNA: TGTGCCAGCAGCCGAAACCCGGGACAGGGGGCGATCACCTACGAGCAGTACTTC.